One sample yielded the 3 T cell receptor beta chains listed below, sequenced in a study of beta chain features in type 1 diabetes. Sequenced material consisted of expressed TCRB transcripts (all of the isolated RNA was reverse transcribed). Measured with immunoSEQ multiplex PCR; TCRdb has only the in-frame clones, and not every one. The sample holds around 190,000 clones, roughly an eighth seen once. The sample taken for sequencing was central memory CD4+ T cells from blood. The receptors come from a woman younger than 35 in good health.

This clone was counted between two and nine times. The chain is built from TRBV7-2 and TRBJ2-3; 8 nucleotides agree with TRBD2. The CDR3 length is 17 residues. V was pared by 2 bases and J by 3 bases, with 10 bases of the junction left unmatched. Germline CDR1 is SGHTA and CDR2 is FQGNSA. CDR3 coding DNA: TGTGCCAGCAGCTTATTTCGACAGCGGGAGTCTACAGATACGCAGTATTTT. This gives the protein CASSLFRQRESTDTQYF.

The rearrangement joins TRBV21-1 to TRBJ1-1. TRBV21-1 is recorded as a pseudogene. This CDR3 spans 12 amino acids. The CDR3 sequence is CASSKVPGKAFF. The CDR3 coding sequence is TGTGCCAGCAGCAAAGTGCCGGGTAAAGCTTTCTTT.

V usage is TRBV9 and J usage is TRBJ2-3; 8 positions match TRBD2. CDR1 is SGDLS, CDR2 YYNGEE, per germline. V was pared by 0 bases and J by 3 bases, with 9 bases of the junction left unmatched. This CDR3 contains 17 residues. DNA of the CDR3: TGTGCCAGCAGCGTAGAGGCGGGAGGCTGGGGGACAGATACGCAGTATTTT. Its translation is CASSVEAGGWGTDTQYF. The entire variable domain, with the rest obtained from reference TRBV9 and TRBJ2-3, is as follows: DSGVTQTPKHLITATGQRVTLRCSPRSGDLSVYWYQQSLDQGLQFLIQYYNGEERAKGNILERFSAQQFPDLHSELNLSSLELGDSALYFCASSVEAGGWGTDTQYFGPGTRLTVL.